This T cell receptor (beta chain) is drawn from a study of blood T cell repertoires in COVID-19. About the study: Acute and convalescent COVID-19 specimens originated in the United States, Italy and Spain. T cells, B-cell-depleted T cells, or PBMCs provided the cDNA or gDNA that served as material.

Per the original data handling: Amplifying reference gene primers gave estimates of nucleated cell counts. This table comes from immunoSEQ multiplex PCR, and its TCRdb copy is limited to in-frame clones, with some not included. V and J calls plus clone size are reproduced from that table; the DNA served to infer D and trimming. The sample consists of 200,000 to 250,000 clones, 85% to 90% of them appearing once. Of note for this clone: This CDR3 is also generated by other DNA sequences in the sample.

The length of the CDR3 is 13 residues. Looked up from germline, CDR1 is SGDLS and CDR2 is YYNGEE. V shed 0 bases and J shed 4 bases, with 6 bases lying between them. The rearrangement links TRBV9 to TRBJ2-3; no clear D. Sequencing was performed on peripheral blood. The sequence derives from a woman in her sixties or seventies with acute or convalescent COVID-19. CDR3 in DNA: TGTGCCAGCAGCGTAGGGCCGCCAGATACGCAGTATTTT. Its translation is CASSVGPPDTQYF. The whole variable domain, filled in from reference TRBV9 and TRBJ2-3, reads DSGVTQTPKHLITATGQRVTLRCSPRSGDLSVYWYQQSLDQGLQFLIQYYNGEERAKGNILERFSAQQFPDLHSELNLSSLELGDSALYFCASSVGPPDTQYFGPGTRLTVL.